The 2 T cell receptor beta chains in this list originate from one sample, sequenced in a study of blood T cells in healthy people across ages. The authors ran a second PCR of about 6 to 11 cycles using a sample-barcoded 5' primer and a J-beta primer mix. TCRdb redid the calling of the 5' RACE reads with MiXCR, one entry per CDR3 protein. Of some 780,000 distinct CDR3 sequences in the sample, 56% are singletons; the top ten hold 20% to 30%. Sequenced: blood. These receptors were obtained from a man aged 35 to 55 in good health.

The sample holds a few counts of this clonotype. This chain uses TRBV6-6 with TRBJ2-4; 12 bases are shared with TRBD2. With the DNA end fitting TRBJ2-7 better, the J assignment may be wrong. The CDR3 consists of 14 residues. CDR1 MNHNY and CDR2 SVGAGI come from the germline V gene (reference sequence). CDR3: CATSTSGGIYEQYF. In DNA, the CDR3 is TGTGCCACCTCTACTAGCGGGGGGATCTACGAGCAGTACTTC.

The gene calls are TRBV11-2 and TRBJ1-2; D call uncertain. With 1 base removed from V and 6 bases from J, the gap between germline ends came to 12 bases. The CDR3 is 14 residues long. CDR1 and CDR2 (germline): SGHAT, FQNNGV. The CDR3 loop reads CASSLAGLMNGYTF. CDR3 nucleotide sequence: TGTGCCAGCAGCTTAGCGGGGTTAATGAATGGCTACACCTTC. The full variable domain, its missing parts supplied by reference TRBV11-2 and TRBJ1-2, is EAGVAQSPRYKIIEKRQSVAFWCNPISGHATLYWYQQILGQGPKLLIQFQNNGVVDDSQLPKDRFSAERLKGVDSTLKIQPAKLEDSAVYLCASSLAGLMNGYTFGSGTRLTVV.